Listed below are T cell receptor beta chains from one sample, sequenced in a study of CD8+CD57+ T cells in acquired aplastic anemia. TCRdb fed the reads into MiXCR, producing one record per CDR3 protein. In the table there are under 200,000 distinct CDR3 sequences, around 50% of which are singletons. Sample: sorted CD4+, CD8+, or CD8+CD57+ T cells (not recorded which) from PBMCs. The receptors originated from a human donor with aplastic anemia. Each CDR3 is given with its conserved first and last residue. The D gene is left open where the match is weak. Part of the rows lack a size; the others show once, few, many or a class for expanded clones.

D gene: .; J gene: TRBJ2-6; clone size: .; V gene: TRBV7-6; CDR3 DNA: TGTGCCAGCAGCGAGAGCTCCGGGGTCAACGTCCTGACTTTC; CDR3 protein: CASSESSGVNVLTF
D gene: .; J gene: TRBJ1-5; clone size: .; V gene: TRBV28; CDR3 DNA: TGTGCCAGCAGTCCACTCGCCAGGGGCAAGAGATCTAATCAGCCCCAGCATTTT; CDR3 protein: CASSPLARGKRSNQPQHF
D gene: TRBD1; J gene: TRBJ1-1; clone size: few; V gene: TRBV2; CDR3 DNA: TGTGCCAGCAGTGGGGACAGCAGGAACACTGAAGCTTTCTTT; CDR3 protein: CASSGDSRNTEAFF
D gene: .; J gene: TRBJ2-7; clone size: once; V gene: TRBV20-1; CDR3 DNA: TGCAGTGCTTACCTCAGGGGTCGTCACGAGCAGTACTTC; CDR3 protein: CSAYLRGRHEQYF
D gene: TRBD1; J gene: TRBJ1-6; clone size: once; V gene: TRBV15; CDR3 DNA: TGTGCCACCAGCATCCCGGGACAGGGGGCTTCTAATTCACCCCTCCACTTT; CDR3 protein: CATSIPGQGASNSPLHF
D gene: TRBD1; J gene: TRBJ1-1; clone size: once; V gene: TRBV4-3; CDR3 DNA: TGCGCCAGCAGCCAGGGGACAGAGGGGAACACTGAAGCTTTCTTT; CDR3 protein: CASSQGTEGNTEAFF
D gene: .; J gene: TRBJ1-2; clone size: .; V gene: TRBV19; CDR3 DNA: TGTGCCAGTGGGATAGACCGGAGCGGCACCTTC; CDR3 protein: CASGIDRSGTF
D gene: .; J gene: TRBJ1-6; clone size: few; V gene: TRBV15; CDR3 DNA: TGTGCCACCAGCAGCGGTAGGAATTCACCCCTCCACTTT; CDR3 protein: CATSSGRNSPLHF
D gene: .; J gene: TRBJ2-1; clone size: .; V gene: TRBV2; CDR3 DNA: TGTGCCAGCAGTGAAGCGCGACATGAGCAGTTCTTC; CDR3 protein: CASSEARHEQFF
D gene: .; J gene: TRBJ2-3; clone size: many; V gene: TRBV9; CDR3 DNA: TGTGCCAGCAGCGTAATTGGAGATACGCAGTATTTT; CDR3 protein: CASSVIGDTQYF
D gene: TRBD1; J gene: TRBJ1-5; clone size: .; V gene: TRBV5-6; CDR3 DNA: TGTGCCAGCAGCTTGGCACAGGGGTTGAGCAATCAGCCCCAGCATTTT; CDR3 protein: CASSLAQGLSNQPQHF
D gene: .; J gene: TRBJ2-3; clone size: few; V gene: TRBV2; CDR3 DNA: TGTGCCAGCAGTGGTGGATCTAGCACAGATACGCAGTATTTT; CDR3 protein: CASSGGSSTDTQYF
D gene: .; J gene: TRBJ1-1; clone size: .; V gene: TRBV12-3/TRBV12-4; CDR3 DNA: TGTGCCAGCAGCCCGACGGAGGACACTGAAGCTTTCTTT; CDR3 protein: CASSPTEDTEAFF
D gene: .; J gene: TRBJ2-7; clone size: .; V gene: TRBV10-1; CDR3 DNA: TGCGCCAGCAGTGAGCCGGGCTACGAGCAGTACTTC; CDR3 protein: CASSEPGYEQYF
D gene: .; J gene: TRBJ2-6; clone size: many; V gene: TRBV5-6; CDR3 DNA: TGTGCCAGCAGCTTGGAGGCACAGGGTTGGACCAACGTCCTGACTTTC; CDR3 protein: CASSLEAQGWTNVLTF
D gene: .; J gene: TRBJ2-7; clone size: many; V gene: TRBV15; CDR3 DNA: TGTGCCACCAGCACAGGTGCGGGGACCTACGAGCAGTACTTC; CDR3 protein: CATSTGAGTYEQYF
D gene: TRBD1; J gene: TRBJ2-7; clone size: once; V gene: TRBV10-3; CDR3 DNA: TGTGCCATCAGTGAGTCTAGGTTCGGGACAGGGACGATGGGCGAGCAGTACTTC; CDR3 protein: CAISESRFGTGTMGEQYF
D gene: .; J gene: TRBJ2-7; clone size: .; V gene: TRBV20-1; CDR3 DNA: TGCAGTGCTAAGAGGGCAGGGGACTACGAGCAGTACTTC; CDR3 protein: CSAKRAGDYEQYF
D gene: .; J gene: TRBJ2-7; clone size: .; V gene: TRBV25-1; CDR3 DNA: TGTGCCAGCAGTGGGAGGGGTTACTCCTACGAGCAGTACTTC; CDR3 protein: CASSGRGYSYEQYF
D gene: .; J gene: TRBJ2-7; clone size: .; V gene: TRBV13; CDR3 DNA: TGTGCCAGCAGCGCGGACAGGCTCGGACTAGCCCCCTCCGAGCAGTACTTC; CDR3 protein: CASSADRLGLAPSEQYF
D gene: .; J gene: TRBJ1-1; clone size: .; V gene: TRBV15; CDR3 DNA: TGTGCCACCAGCAGTAACACTGAAGCTTTCTTT; CDR3 protein: CATSSNTEAFF
D gene: .; J gene: TRBJ2-3; clone size: .; V gene: TRBV24-1; CDR3 DNA: TGTGCCACCAGTGATGTGCGCCCAGATACGCAGTATTTT; CDR3 protein: CATSDVRPDTQYF
D gene: TRBD1; J gene: TRBJ2-7; clone size: .; V gene: TRBV29-1; CDR3 DNA: TGCAGCGTTATCAGGACAGGGGGGTCCTACGAGCAGTACTTC; CDR3 protein: CSVIRTGGSYEQYF
D gene: .; J gene: TRBJ1-6; clone size: many; V gene: TRBV28; CDR3 DNA: TGTGCCAGCAGAACGGGGTCTAATTCACCCCTCCACTTT; CDR3 protein: CASRTGSNSPLHF
D gene: TRBD1; J gene: TRBJ2-3; clone size: many; V gene: TRBV24-1; CDR3 DNA: TGTGCCACCAGTGACAGTACAGGGGCAGATACGCAGTATTTT; CDR3 protein: CATSDSTGADTQYF
D gene: TRBD1; J gene: TRBJ2-2; clone size: many; V gene: TRBV10-3; CDR3 DNA: TGTGCCATCAGTGACAGGGGGCTCGACACCGGGGAGCTGTTTTTT; CDR3 protein: CAISDRGLDTGELFF
D gene: .; J gene: TRBJ1-4; clone size: .; V gene: TRBV6-1; CDR3 DNA: TGTGCCAGCAAGACGGGACATAATGAAAAACTGTTTTTT; CDR3 protein: CASKTGHNEKLFF
D gene: .; J gene: TRBJ1-2; clone size: .; V gene: TRBV9; CDR3 DNA: TGTGCCAGGGCGGACTATGGCTACACCTTC; CDR3 protein: CARADYGYTF
D gene: .; J gene: TRBJ2-3; clone size: .; V gene: TRBV28; CDR3 DNA: TGTGCCAGCAGCCATAGCGGCGTATACGAAGGCGATACGCAGTATTTT; CDR3 protein: CASSHSGVYEGDTQYF
D gene: .; J gene: TRBJ2-3; clone size: .; V gene: TRBV7-8; CDR3 DNA: TGTGCCAGCAGCTTAACTTACACAGATACGCAGTATTTT; CDR3 protein: CASSLTYTDTQYF
D gene: .; J gene: TRBJ2-1; clone size: .; V gene: TRBV19; CDR3 DNA: TGTGCCAGTACCTCCGGGACAGTCGGGGGTGAGCAGTTCTTC; CDR3 protein: CASTSGTVGGEQFF
D gene: .; J gene: TRBJ1-2; clone size: .; V gene: TRBV3-1; CDR3 DNA: TGTGCCAGCAGCCGAGCCCTTCGGCCCGGTGGCTACACCTTC; CDR3 protein: CASSRALRPGGYTF
D gene: .; J gene: TRBJ1-4; clone size: once; V gene: TRBV7-8; CDR3 DNA: TGTGCCAGCATGGCCAGGGGTGAAAAACTGTTTTTT; CDR3 protein: CASMARGEKLFF
D gene: TRBD2; J gene: TRBJ2-7; clone size: .; V gene: TRBV20-1; CDR3 DNA: TGCAGCGCCCTCCCTAGCGGGACCTCCTACGAGCAGTACTTC; CDR3 protein: CSALPSGTSYEQYF
D gene: .; J gene: TRBJ2-7; clone size: .; V gene: TRBV10-3; CDR3 DNA: TGTGCCATCAGTGTTGGGGGCAGGGGCCCCTACGAGCAGTACTTC; CDR3 protein: CAISVGGRGPYEQYF
D gene: TRBD2; J gene: TRBJ2-3; clone size: few; V gene: TRBV14; CDR3 DNA: TGTGCTAGGGACCGGGGAGGGCCGATAGATACGCAGTATTTT; CDR3 protein: CARDRGGPIDTQYF
D gene: .; J gene: TRBJ2-3; clone size: once; V gene: TRBV30; CDR3 DNA: TGTGCCTGGAGTCGCGGCTCCGCGGGCACAGATACGCAGTATTTT; CDR3 protein: CAWSRGSAGTDTQYF
D gene: .; J gene: TRBJ1-6; clone size: many; V gene: TRBV7-9; CDR3 DNA: TGTGCCAGCAGCCCGGAACTTGCCTATTCACCCCTCCACTTT; CDR3 protein: CASSPELAYSPLHF
D gene: TRBD1; J gene: TRBJ1-6; clone size: .; V gene: TRBV11-2; CDR3 DNA: TGTGCCAGCAGCTCGACAGGGGCGGCCTATAATTCACCCCTCCACTTT; CDR3 protein: CASSSTGAAYNSPLHF
D gene: .; J gene: TRBJ1-5; clone size: few; V gene: TRBV30; CDR3 DNA: TGTGCCTGGAGGGGGGCAGGGACGGGTCAGCCCCAGCATTTT; CDR3 protein: CAWRGAGTGQPQHF
D gene: TRBD2; J gene: TRBJ2-1; clone size: .; V gene: TRBV4-2; CDR3 DNA: TGTGCCAGCATCCGAACTAGCGGGGGGGCCGATGAGCAGTTCTTC; CDR3 protein: CASIRTSGGADEQFF
D gene: .; J gene: TRBJ2-7; clone size: .; V gene: TRBV28; CDR3 DNA: TGTGCCACTTGTAGATCCGGGACGACCTACGAGCAGTACTTC; CDR3 protein: CATCRSGTTYEQYF
D gene: TRBD1; J gene: TRBJ2-7; clone size: .; V gene: TRBV25-1; CDR3 DNA: TGTGCCAGCAGTTTGCCACCCGGGACAGGGGGCGAGCAGTACTTC; CDR3 protein: CASSLPPGTGGEQYF
D gene: .; J gene: TRBJ1-1; clone size: .; V gene: TRBV29-1; CDR3 DNA: TGCAGCGTTGCGACAGGCTTGAACACTGAAGCTTTCTTT; CDR3 protein: CSVATGLNTEAFF
D gene: TRBD2; J gene: TRBJ2-1; clone size: many; V gene: TRBV2; CDR3 DNA: TGTGCCAGCGGGGGACTAGCGTTCAGCTCCTACAATGAGCAGTTCTTC; CDR3 protein: CASGGLAFSSYNEQFF
D gene: TRBD2; J gene: TRBJ2-7; clone size: many; V gene: TRBV7-9; CDR3 DNA: TGTGCCAGCAGCTTAGACCCTAGCGGGACCTACGAGCAGTACTTC; CDR3 protein: CASSLDPSGTYEQYF
D gene: .; J gene: TRBJ1-5; clone size: few; V gene: TRBV10-3; CDR3 DNA: TGTGCCAGCAGTGAAGGTATTCCGGGACGGCCGTTTTCTCAGCCCCAGCATTTT; CDR3 protein: CASSEGIPGRPFSQPQHF
D gene: .; J gene: TRBJ1-1; clone size: .; V gene: TRBV5-1; CDR3 DNA: TGCGCCAGCAGCTTGGGCAATCCTGCTGAAGCTTTCTTT; CDR3 protein: CASSLGNPAEAFF
D gene: .; J gene: TRBJ1-1; clone size: many; V gene: TRBV10-3; CDR3 DNA: TGTGCCAGAGCTGGGGGGAATCGGTACGCTTTCTTT; CDR3 protein: CARAGGNRYAFF
D gene: .; J gene: TRBJ1-2; clone size: few; V gene: TRBV2; CDR3 DNA: TGTGCCAGCAGTGAAGCGTGGACGGTGAACTATGGCTACACCTTC; CDR3 protein: CASSEAWTVNYGYTF
D gene: .; J gene: TRBJ2-1; clone size: .; V gene: TRBV11-2; CDR3 DNA: TGTGCCAGCAGTGCAACGGTGGGGGGAAGCTCCTACAATGAGCAGTTCTTC; CDR3 protein: CASSATVGGSSYNEQFF
D gene: .; J gene: TRBJ1-2; clone size: .; V gene: TRBV2; CDR3 DNA: TGTGCCAGCAGTGTTGAGGGGTGGGGTGGCTACACCTTC; CDR3 protein: CASSVEGWGGYTF
D gene: TRBD1; J gene: TRBJ2-2; clone size: .; V gene: TRBV29-1; CDR3 DNA: TGCAGCGTTGCGGGACAGGGCAACACCGGGGAGCTGTTTTTT; CDR3 protein: CSVAGQGNTGELFF
D gene: .; J gene: TRBJ2-5; clone size: many; V gene: TRBV2; CDR3 DNA: TGTGCCAGCAGTGACATGAGCACGCAAGAGACCCAGTACTTC; CDR3 protein: CASSDMSTQETQYF
D gene: TRBD1; J gene: TRBJ2-3; clone size: .; V gene: TRBV10-1; CDR3 DNA: TGCGCCAGCAGTCCAGGGACAGAAAGCACAGATACGCAGTATTTT; CDR3 protein: CASSPGTESTDTQYF